This TCR beta chain is drawn from a study of T-cell memory formation after mild COVID-19. For the study at large: The TCR clusters were mostly specific to one donor. Points from the study as a whole: Contracting clones from day 15 to 85 showed balanced CD4/CD8; later expanders favored CD4+.

TCRdb re-called the 5' RACE reads through MiXCR, storing one row per CDR3 protein. The data show 250,000 to 300,000 distinct CDR3 sequences, with 15% to 20% seen just once and roughly 22% held by the top ten. The V end was cut by 4 bases, the J end by 3 bases, with 13 bases between. The CDR3 length is 14 residues. Germline CDR1 is SGHRS and CDR2 is YFSETQ. With respect to this clonotype: The antigen remains undetermined.

This rearrangement joins TRBV5-1 to TRBJ1-2; TRBD1 is a possible D gene (6 bases). The source is a man younger than 30 who had mild COVID-19 (a few samples of this study predate the infection). Cell type and time point are not known. The sequenced material came from PBMCs or a T cell subset sorted from them (not recorded which). The CDR3 here is CASSPGDTYYGYTF. In nucleotides, the CDR3 is TGCGCCAGCAGCCCAGGGGACACCTACTATGGCTACACCTTC.